What follows are 7 T cell receptor beta chains derived from one specimen sequenced in a study of T cell responses to AZD1222 COVID-19 vaccine. Assay used: immunoSEQ multiplex PCR; TCRdb lists only in-frame clones, some missing. The sample contains about 260,000 clones, more than 80% of which appear only once. The input for sequencing was peripheral blood, taken on day 0 of AZD1222 vaccination. These receptors all come from an adult in good health.

This clone appeared a single time. J is TRBJ1-3 and V is TRBV4-1; D is unclear. The germline V gene encodes CDR1 MGHRA and CDR2 YSYEKL. V lost 3 bases and J 0 bases, leaving 15 bases between the germline ends. The CDR3 is made up of 17 amino acids. This CDR3 is CASSHREWEPSGNTIYF. The CDR3 bases are TGCGCCAGCAGCCACCGGGAGTGGGAACCCTCTGGAAACACCATATATTTT.

The CDR3 sequence is CASSESPDGQRGYTF. CDR3 in DNA: TGCGCCAGCAGTGAGTCGCCGGACGGGCAAAGGGGCTACACCTTC. This sequence joins TRBV10-1 and TRBJ1-2; D call uncertain. The germline V gene encodes CDR1 WNHNN and CDR2 SYGVQD (reference sequence). The CDR3 runs to 15 residues. The ends were cut back, 0 bases at V and 8 bases at J, with 16 bases in the middle.

The rearrangement joins TRBV5-6 to TRBJ2-5; D is unresolved. V lost 0 bases and J 0 bases, leaving 9 bases between the germline ends. This CDR3 contains 15 residues. Germline CDR1 SGHDT, CDR2 YYEEEE. The CDR3 loop is CASSLGWTYQETQYF. As DNA, the CDR3 is TGTGCCAGCAGCTTGGGGTGGACCTACCAAGAGACCCAGTACTTC.

The J gene is TRBJ1-1, the V gene TRBV5-1; 8 bases align to TRBD1. Germline-derived CDR1 and CDR2 are SGHRS and YFSETQ. V lost 0 bases to trimming and J lost 6 bases; unmatched junction nucleotides: 4. The CDR3 is 14 residues long. CDR3 amino acids: CASSLAQQGAEAFF. The CDR3 DNA reads TGCGCCAGCAGCTTGGCCCAACAGGGGGCTGAAGCTTTCTTT.

The rearrangement links TRBV7-2 to TRBJ2-7, with D perhaps matching TRBD1 or TRBD2 (5 bases each). Trimming removed 5 bases from V and 0 bases from J, with 11 bases in between. The CDR3 is made up of 14 amino acids. Germline V gene sequence: CDR1 SGHTA, CDR2 FQGNSA. The CDR3 loop reads CASSNPGLSYEQYF. The CDR3 region has the DNA TGTGCCAGCAGCAACCCGGGGCTCTCCTACGAGCAGTACTTC.

The chain combines TRBV2 with TRBJ1-5, with 7 bases that match TRBD1. The CDR3 extends over 14 amino acids. J lost 7 bases, V lost 4 bases, and 7 bases had no gene match. Germline V lookup: CDR1 SNHLY, CDR2 FYNNEI. CDR3: CASSGNRGLQPQHF. Written as DNA, the CDR3 is TGTGCCAGCAGTGGAAACAGGGGCTTACAGCCCCAGCATTTT.

This clone was detected a few times. Mismatch with germline at one junction end may stem from a read error. The gene calls are TRBV15 and TRBJ1-1, with TRBD1 matching over 7 bases. Germline CDR1 LNHNV, CDR2 YYDKDF (reference sequence). This CDR3 spans 13 amino acids. The CDR3 loop is CATSRDRRGREEF. CDR3 DNA: TGTGCCACCAGCAGAGATCGGAGGGGGCGGGAGGAGTTT.